This T cell receptor (beta chain) originates from a study of blood T cell repertoires in COVID-19. Study background: In each case, the material was cDNA or gDNA derived from T cells, B-cell-depleted T cells, or PBMCs.

Original processing methods: Amplification of reference gene primers provided the estimated nucleated cell counts. Profiling relied on immunoSEQ multiplex PCR, and the TCRdb table lists in-frame clones only, not all of them. V and J calls and clone size are those listed in that table; D and trimming were worked out from the DNA. The top ten hold approximately 2.4% of the sample, which has approximately 150,000 clones, about 81% seen once. Trimming took 4 bases from V and 8 from J; bases not matched to a gene: 1. The CDR3 has 12 residues. Germline assignment: CDR1 LNHDA and CDR2 SQIVND (reference sequence). Those who participated ranged in age from roughly 18 to 95 years and resided in roughly 26 US areas. Participant-given clinical history determined each cohort assignment.

The receptor's source is a man aged 35 to 55 with acute COVID-19. V gene TRBV19 combines with J gene TRBJ1-1, with 10 bases lining up with TRBD1. The material sequenced was PBMCs or T cells enriched from blood (not recorded which). CDR3 nucleotide sequence: TGTGCCAGTAGTAGGGACAGGGGCGAAGCTTTCTTT. Amino acids: CASSRDRGEAFF.